This TCR beta chain was captured by sequencing in a study of blood T cell repertoires in COVID-19. As for the study in general: Sites across the United States, Italy and Spain contributed samples from acute and convalescent COVID-19. Sample material is recorded as cDNA or gDNA derived from T cells, B-cell-depleted T cells, or PBMCs.

Trimming shortened V by 5 bases and J by 9 bases, and 11 bases separated the two germline ends. This CDR3 has 12 residues. Germline V gene data show CDR1 as MDHEN and CDR2 as SYDVKM. Authors' processing steps: Amplified reference gene primers provided the basis for estimating nucleated cell counts. TCRdb keeps only in-frame clones here, not all; method: immunoSEQ multiplex PCR. D and trimming come from the DNA, and the V and J calls and clone size come from that table. This table has over 60,000 clones, about nine tenths appearing once. The receptor was derived from an elderly woman with active or convalescent COVID-19. The sequencing input was peripheral blood. The chain is built from TRBV28 and TRBJ1-5; tentative D call: TRBD1 (5 bases). The CDR3 loop is CASSTGVRPQHF. The CDR3 nucleotides read TGTGCCAGCAGTACAGGAGTTCGGCCCCAGCATTTT. Full variable domain (rest looked up from reference TRBV28 and TRBJ1-5): DVKVTQSSRYLVKRTGEKVFLECVQDMDHENMFWYRQDPGLGLRLIYFSYDVKMKEKGDIPEGYSVSREKKERFSLILESASTNQTSMYLCASSTGVRPQHFGDGTRLSIL.